Each of the 6 T cell receptor beta chains below was sequenced from the same sample in a study of blood T cell repertoires in COVID-19. Repertoires were generated with immunoSEQ multiplex PCR, while TCRdb's copy carries only in-frame clones and drops some. The table lists roughly 63,000 clones, 60% to 80% of them singletons, with roughly 12% in the top ten. Sample: peripheral blood. The receptor set was obtained from an elderly man with acute or convalescent COVID-19.

The V and J genes are TRBV4-1 and TRBJ1-2; D is unclear. This CDR3 comprises 13 residues. The V and J ends lost 1 base and 4 bases respectively, with 7 bases between them. Per the germline V gene, CDR1 is MGHRA and CDR2 is YSYEKL. The DNA for the CDR3 is TGCGCCAGCAGCCAAGTGAACAGCTATGGCTACACCTTC. This translates into CASSQVNSYGYTF.

The chain is built from TRBV12-5 and TRBJ1-2; no definite D call. CDR1 and CDR2 (germline): LGHNT, FRNRAP. Deletions cut 7 bases from V and 8 bases from J, with 17 bases between. This CDR3 contains 13 residues. The CDR3 coding sequence is TGTGCTAGTGCCCTCCTCATCACAATCGGCTACACCTTC. Protein sequence: CASALLITIGYTF.

The chain links TRBV5-5 to TRBJ2-7; 13 bases are a match to TRBD2. The trim removed 0 bases at V and 1 base at J, leaving 4 bases unmatched. This CDR3 spans 17 amino acids. The germline gives CDR1 SGHKS, CDR2 YYEKEE (reference sequence). Here the CDR3 reads CASSLGGLAGVSYEQYF. CDR3 DNA: TGTGCCAGCAGCTTGGGCGGACTAGCGGGAGTGTCCTACGAGCAGTACTTC.

The rearrangement uses TRBV2 and TRBJ1-6; D unresolved. Germline CDR1 reads SNHLY; CDR2 reads FYNNEI. This CDR3 has 13 amino acids. The ends were cut back, 6 bases at V and 8 bases at J, with 11 bases in the middle. The CDR3 sequence is CASSPWQDSPLHF. CDR3 nucleotide sequence: TGTGCCAGCAGCCCTTGGCAGGATTCACCCCTCCACTTT.

This sequence joins TRBV30 and TRBJ2-3, with 8 bases identical to TRBD1. V trimming: 3 bases; J trimming: 1 base; junction bases outside the gene matches: 18. Germline V gene sequence: CDR1 GTSNPN, CDR2 SVGIG (reference sequence). There are 19 residues in the CDR3. The CDR3 loop is CAWSLGQVKTKGRTDTQYF. DNA for the CDR3: TGTGCCTGGAGCTTGGGACAGGTCAAAACTAAGGGTCGCACAGATACGCAGTATTTT.

V and J are TRBV21-1 and TRBJ2-5; the tabulated D call, TRBD1, remains unverified against the DNA. TRBV21-1 is termed a pseudogene. The CDR3 covers 16 residues. In DNA form, the CDR3 reads TGTGCCAGCAGCAAAATTACATGGACAGGGGCAGAGACCCAGTACTTC. It encodes CASSKITWTGAETQYF.